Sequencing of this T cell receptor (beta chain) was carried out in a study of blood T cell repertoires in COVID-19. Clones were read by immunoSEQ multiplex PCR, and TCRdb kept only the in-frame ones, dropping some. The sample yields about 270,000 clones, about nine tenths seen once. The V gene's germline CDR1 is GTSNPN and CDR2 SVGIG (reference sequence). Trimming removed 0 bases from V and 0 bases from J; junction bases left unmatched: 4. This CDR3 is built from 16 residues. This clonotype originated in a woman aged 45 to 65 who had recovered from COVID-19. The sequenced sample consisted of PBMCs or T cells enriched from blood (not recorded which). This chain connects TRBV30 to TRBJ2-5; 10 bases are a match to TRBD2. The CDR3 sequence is CAWSVKLAGYQETQYF. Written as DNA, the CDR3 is TGTGCCTGGAGTGTAAAACTAGCGGGGTACCAAGAGACCCAGTACTTC. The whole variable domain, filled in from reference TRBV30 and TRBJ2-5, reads SQTIHQWPATLVQPVGSPLSLECTVEGTSNPNLYWYRQAAGRGLQLLFYSVGIGQISSEVPQNLSASRPQDRQFILSSKKLLLSDSGFYLCAWSVKLAGYQETQYFGPGTRLLVL.